The 23 T cell receptor beta chains below come from one sample, sequenced in a study of CD8 T cells in ankylosing spondylitis. TCRdb reanalysed the 5' RACE reads using MiXCR and keeps one entry per CDR3 protein. This sample yields tens of thousands of distinct CDR3 sequences, of which roughly 5.3% are seen a single time; over 2% belongs to the top ten. The source material was blood, either unsorted or a sorted T cell fraction (not recorded which). These receptors all stem from a male donor with ankylosing spondylitis or in good health (not recorded which).

This clonotype was detected many times. This chain uses TRBV5-1 with TRBJ1-5; maybe TRBD1 (6 bases). V dropped 7 bases and J dropped 5 bases, with 13 bases sitting between them. The CDR3 totals 13 residues. Germline V gives CDR1 SGHRS, CDR2 YFSETQ. The CDR3 loop is CASRQGMDQPQHF. In DNA, the CDR3 is TGCGCCAGCCGGCAGGGGATGGATCAGCCCCAGCATTTT.

This clonotype appeared many times. CDR3 nucleotide sequence: TGCAGTCCATTTGGGGGGGGGGCTAACTATGGCTACACCTTC. It specifies CSPFGGGANYGYTF. V is TRBV20-1 and J is TRBJ1-2; D might be TRBD1 (5 bases). This CDR3 has 14 amino acids. Per the germline V gene, CDR1 is DFQATT and CDR2 is SNEGSKA (reference sequence). V was pared by 8 bases and J by 0 bases, with 16 bases between.

This clonotype was seen ten or more times. The gene calls are TRBV12-3 or TRBV12-4 and TRBJ2-7, with a weak D call TRBD1 (6 bases). The CDR3 runs to 14 residues. Trimming shortened V by 2 bases and J by 3 bases, and 11 bases separated the two germline ends. The CDR3 DNA reads TGTGCCAGCAGTTTAACGACAGGATACTACGAGCAGTACTTC. It yields the protein CASSLTTGYYEQYF.

This clonotype was found once. The junction does not match germline at one end; this may be a read error. The chain combines TRBV18 with TRBJ1-1; D remains ambiguous. Germline CDR1 KGHSH, CDR2 LQKENI. CDR3 length equals 11 residues. CDR3 amino acids: CVSSPPTEAFF. CDR3 coding DNA: TGTGTCAGCTCACCACCCACTGAAGCTTTCTTT.

The table lists this clonotype with many counts. V is TRBV29-1 and J is TRBJ2-2, with 11 bases lining up with TRBD2. The germline gives CDR1 SQVTM, CDR2 ANQGSEA. This CDR3 has 16 residues. V shed 7 bases, J shed 0 bases, and the junction held 7 bases outside the gene matches. CDR3 in amino acids: CSARLAGHANTGELFF. The CDR3 nucleotides are TGCAGCGCTCGACTAGCGGGGCACGCGAACACCGGGGAGCTGTTTTTT.

Here the CDR3 reads CASSLETGGAGYTF. In DNA form, the CDR3 reads TGCGCCAGCAGCTTGGAGACAGGGGGCGCTGGCTACACCTTC. The J gene is TRBJ1-2, the V gene TRBV5-1; TRBD1 aligns across 10 bases. V shed 0 bases, J shed 7 bases, and the junction held 3 bases outside the gene matches. Germline-derived CDR1 and CDR2 are SGHRS and YFSETQ. The CDR3 loop spans 14 amino acids. The full variable domain, completed using reference TRBV5-1 and TRBJ1-2, is KAGVTQTPRYLIKTRGQQVTLSCSPISGHRSVSWYQQTPGQGLQFLFEYFSETQRNKGNFPGRFSGRQFSNSRSEMNVSTLELGDSALYLCASSLETGGAGYTFGSGTRLTVV.

This clonotype was counted at least ten times. The chain is built from TRBV7-2 and TRBJ2-3, with TRBD2 matching over 13 bases. This CDR3 contains 16 residues. CDR1 is SGHTA and CDR2 is FQGNSA in the germline V gene. V gave up 5 bases and J gave up 2 bases; unmatched junction bases: 4. The CDR3 sequence: CASSTGLAGSTDTQYF. In DNA form, the CDR3 reads TGTGCCAGCAGCACGGGACTAGCGGGGTCCACAGATACGCAGTATTTT. The full variable domain, its missing parts supplied by reference TRBV7-2 and TRBJ2-3, is GAGVSQSPSNKVTEKGKDVELRCDPISGHTALYWYRQSLGQGLEFLIYFQGNSAPDKSGLPSDRFSAERTGGSVSTLTIQRTQQEDSAVYLCASSTGLAGSTDTQYFGPGTRLTVL.

This clonotype showed up many times. The genes are TRBV29-1 and TRBJ1-3; D is unresolved. V lost 1 base, J lost 2 bases, and 9 bases lay in between. Germline lookup yields CDR1 SQVTM and CDR2 ANQGSEA. The CDR3 spans 14 residues. As DNA, the CDR3 is TGCAGCGTTGAAGGGGTTACAACTGGAAACACCATATATTTT. This gives the protein CSVEGVTTGNTIYF.

This clonotype has a count of ten or more. This chain links TRBV5-1 with TRBJ2-5, with D unclear. The CDR3 sequence is 13 residues long. Looked up from germline, CDR1 is SGHRS and CDR2 is YFSETQ. Trimming removed 0 bases at V and 5 bases at J, with 8 bases between. Here the CDR3 DNA reads TGCGCCAGCAGCTTGGCATCGTTGGAGACCCAGTACTTC. Translated, it gives CASSLASLETQYF.

In this sample, this clonotype turned up many times. The chain is built from TRBV20-1 and TRBJ2-1, with no clear D. Trimming left V 2 bases short and J 5 bases short, with 10 bases between. This CDR3 region has 13 residues. Germline CDR1 DFQATT, CDR2 SNEGSKA (reference sequence). As DNA, the CDR3 is TGCAGTGCTAGACAACCAATCGACAATGAGCAGTTCTTC. This encodes CSARQPIDNEQFF.

This clonotype was seen at least ten times. The V and J genes are TRBV5-1 and TRBJ2-3; 9 nucleotides match TRBD1. Germline loops: CDR1 SGHRS, CDR2 YFSETQ. This CDR3 comprises 14 residues. The trim removed 2 bases at V and 4 bases at J, leaving 2 bases unmatched. The CDR3 spells CASSFGTGPDTQYF. CDR3 sequence (DNA): TGCGCCAGCAGCTTTGGGACAGGGCCAGATACGCAGTATTTT.

This clonotype was observed at least ten times. This rearrangement joins TRBV20-1 to TRBJ1-2; 8 bases are shared with TRBD1. CDR3 length equals 12 residues. V was clipped by 7 bases and J by 4 bases; unmatched bases: 5. Germline V gene data show CDR1 as DFQATT and CDR2 as SNEGSKA (reference sequence). CDR3 amino acids: CSGTGTGYGYTF. The CDR3 DNA is TGCAGTGGAACCGGGACAGGCTATGGCTACACCTTC.

Concerning this clonotype: A much larger clone differs from this one at a single base, so this may be a read error. The chain has TRBV10-3 and TRBJ2-1; weak D call: TRBD1 (5 bases). Germline loops: CDR1 ENHRY, CDR2 SYGVKD. The length of the CDR3 is 14 residues. CDR3 amino acids: CAIGESTDYNEQFF. The CDR3 DNA follows: TGTGCCATCGGTGAGTCGACAGACTACAATGAGCAGTTCTTC.

There are many counts of this clonotype. CDR3 sequence reads: CASSWDSAYEQYF. The CDR3 DNA reads as TGTGCCAGCAGTTGGGACAGTGCCTACGAGCAGTACTTC. The chain links TRBV28 to TRBJ2-7; 7 bases fit TRBD1. After removal of 4 bases from V and 2 bases from J, the junction contained 2 bases not matched to a gene. The CDR3 contains 13 residues. Germline V lookup: CDR1 MDHEN, CDR2 SYDVKM.

The sample holds many counts of this clonotype. The chain uses TRBV12-3 or TRBV12-4 and TRBJ2-3, with D unclear. The CDR3 is made up of 11 amino acids. V was cut by 3 bases and J by 7 bases, with 5 bases left in between. CDR3 loop: CASSFKYTQYF. The CDR3 DNA follows: TGTGCCAGCAGTTTTAAGTATACGCAGTATTTT.

This clonotype was recorded at least ten times. The rearrangement links TRBV2 to TRBJ2-1; 11 bases map to TRBD2. This CDR3 comprises 15 residues. With V trimmed by 2 bases and J by 4 bases, 1 base remained unmatched. Germline V gene lookup returns CDR1 SNHLY and CDR2 FYNNEI. CDR3 in amino acids: CASSELAGGYNEQFF. Here the CDR3 DNA reads TGTGCCAGCAGTGAATTAGCGGGGGGGTACAATGAGCAGTTCTTC.

This clonotype was counted at least ten times. The chain employs TRBV7-3 and TRBJ2-5, with D tentatively TRBD1 (6 bases). V lost 5 bases and J 5 bases, leaving 18 bases between the germline ends. This CDR3 has 15 amino acids. Per germline, CDR1 SGHTA and CDR2 FQGTGA. The CDR3 sequence is CASSPSGVLGETQYF. Written as DNA, the CDR3 is TGTGCCAGCAGCCCATCAGGGGTCTTAGGGGAGACCCAGTACTTC.

In this sample, this clonotype turned up many times. This sequence joins TRBV11-2 and TRBJ2-7; perhaps TRBD2 as D (6 bases). Germline V gives CDR1 SGHAT, CDR2 FQNNGV. This CDR3 region has 13 residues. V lost 3 bases and J 2 bases, leaving 8 bases between the germline ends. The CDR3 spells CASSFGGTYEQYF. The CDR3 bases are TGTGCCAGCAGCTTCGGGGGAACCTACGAGCAGTACTTC.

This clonotype was recorded at least ten times. This chain connects TRBV6-5 to TRBJ2-5; perhaps TRBD1 as D (6 bases). The CDR3 covers 15 residues. Germline-derived CDR1 and CDR2 are MNHEY and SVGAGI. Trimming removed 0 bases at V and 5 bases at J, with 13 bases between. CDR3 nucleotide sequence: TGTGCCAGCAGTTACTCGAATACAGGGAGCGAGACCCAGTACTTC. It yields the protein CASSYSNTGSETQYF.

This clonotype was picked up many times. V gene TRBV12-3 or TRBV12-4 combines with J gene TRBJ2-3; no clear D gene. Trimming left V 3 bases short and J 0 bases short, with 1 base between. The CDR3 runs 12 residues. CDR3 residues: CASSFSTDTQYF. The CDR3 DNA reads as TGTGCCAGCAGTTTTAGCACAGATACGCAGTATTTT.

Turning to this clonotype: Germline is not matched at one junction end, which may reflect a read error. V usage is TRBV12-3 or TRBV12-4 and J usage is TRBJ2-2; no firm D call. This CDR3 is 18 amino acids long. The CDR3, as DNA: TGTACCAGCAGCGACGGCTACACACCAGCTACGAACACCGGGGAGCTGTTTTTT. Protein sequence: CTSSDGYTPATNTGELFF.

The table lists this clonotype with many counts. The chain employs TRBV3-1 and TRBJ1-1; D is perhaps TRBD1 (6 bases). V shed 4 bases and J shed 5 bases, with 17 bases lying between them. The CDR3 spans 15 residues. CDR1 is LGHDT and CDR2 is YNNKEL in the germline V gene (reference sequence). The CDR3 nucleotides are TGTGCCAGCAGCCTCAGACAGGACGGGAGGACTGAAGCTTTCTTT. Protein: CASSLRQDGRTEAFF.

This clonotype was seen at least ten times. This sequence joins TRBV6-4 and TRBJ2-7, with D tentatively TRBD1 (5 bases). The CDR3 is 15 residues long. Germline V gives CDR1 MRHNA, CDR2 SNTAGT. V lost 6 bases and J 2 bases, leaving 17 bases between the germline ends. The chain's CDR3 is CASSVGPGQAYEQYF. In DNA, the CDR3 is TGTGCCAGCAGCGTAGGCCCTGGACAAGCCTACGAGCAGTACTTC.